The T cell receptor (beta chain) under discussion was sequenced for a study of blood T cells in healthy people across ages (dated by TCRdb to the mid-2010s). In the study overall: In model experiments, template switching captured roughly one uniquely barcoded TCR beta cDNA molecule for every two T cells. The study measured age-related changes in TCR beta repertoire diversity using deep sequencing normalized with unique cDNA molecular identifiers. Four age groups were formed from the donors: young (average roughly 16 years), middle-aged (just under 40), aged (roughly 58) and long-lived (more than 75). To avoid experimental bias, donors of different ages were spread randomly across the sequencing lanes. Two additional independent replicas of 1 million unique cDNA reads from the same blood draw were analyzed for two donors (one aged 18 to 30 and one aged 80 or older).

Broader findings and caveats from the paper: Because donor CMV infection status was unknown, age-related changes in expanded clonotypes were potentially confounded. Observed TCR beta diversity correlated strongly with the percentage of naive T cells measured by flow cytometry. Observed TCR beta diversity per million T cells fell roughly linearly with age, and a significant reduction was already apparent by age around 44. Conclusive comparison of naive and antigen-experienced compartments was prevented by the profiling of bulk unsorted PBMCs. Estimates of total diversity based on one million sequenced T cells were regarded as lower bounds and as underestimates. Compared with the aged group, more naive CD4+ T cells, fewer expanded clones and increased TCR diversity were shown by the long-lived group, suggesting age selection.

Including cysteine and phenylalanine, the CDR3 has 17 amino acids. The sequence is cut down to CDR3 DNA, 51 bases in frame from base 1. The germline V gene sets CDR1 to LGHNA and CDR2 to YSLEER. After removal of 3 bases from V and 2 bases from J, the junction retains 11 bases not matched to a gene. The library was prepared using 5' RACE. The data were produced on an Illumina HiSeq 2500. A second roughly 6 to 12 cycle PCR used a sample-barcoded 5' primer and a J-beta primer mix. A unique molecular identifier was introduced onto each TCR beta cDNA molecule by a template-switch 5' adaptor carrying 12 random nucleotides. At least 2.5 million CDR3-containing paired-end reads were obtained from each sample. All of the RNA was converted into first-strand cDNA using the Mint cDNA synthesis kit, with a TRBC-specific oligonucleotide serving as the primer. All cDNA was treated with uracil-DNA glycosylase and then went through a first 18-cycle PCR with the universal primers M1SS and BC2_uni_R. In the authors' own workflow: Normalization of each sample was performed by random selection of 1 million high-quality reads, each carrying a distinct molecular identifier. Instead of being binned into consensus sequences, reads with shared molecular identifiers were discarded. CDR3 identification, clonotype clustering and error correction used MiTCR with a Q25 quality threshold and the strictest error-elimination algorithm. A nonparametric unseen species model with Euler transformation was used to estimate lower-bound total TCR beta diversity. TCRdb cleaned the public reads at Q25 with fastp, built clones with MiXCR and kept in-frame beta chains. Rows are combined by CDR3 protein, so each entry shows the most common genes and DNA. In this record, the V and J calls reflect TCRdb's handling and not the investigators' own analysis. The sample records 500,000 to 600,000 distinct CDR3 sequences, 27% of which are singletons. Under 20% of the sample comes from the top ten.

The donors were roughly 38 Caucasian individuals from Russia, aged about 6 to 100 years, who were systemically healthy. About 9.6 milliliters of peripheral blood were collected from each donor into EDTA-treated Vacutainer tubes. Ficoll-Paque density-gradient centrifugation was used to isolate PBMCs, with at least 7 million per sample. Total RNA, at least 5.5 micrograms per sample, was extracted from PBMCs with Trizol reagent. Naive CD45RAhigh/CD27high T cell percentages were measured by flow cytometry on a PBMC aliquot from every donor. This clonotype has a single count. Its antigen remains unidentified. It has no much larger one-base neighbor in the sample; base qualities were not kept.

Sequencing was performed on blood. The chain is made from TRBV4-3 and TRBJ2-3; 7 nucleotides in the junction match TRBD2. The source is a woman between 65 and 79 years old in good health. The CDR3 protein sequence reads: CASSQALSGGNTDTQYF. The bases are TGCGCCAGCAGCCAGGCGCTTTCGGGGGGAAACACAGATACGCAGTATTTT.